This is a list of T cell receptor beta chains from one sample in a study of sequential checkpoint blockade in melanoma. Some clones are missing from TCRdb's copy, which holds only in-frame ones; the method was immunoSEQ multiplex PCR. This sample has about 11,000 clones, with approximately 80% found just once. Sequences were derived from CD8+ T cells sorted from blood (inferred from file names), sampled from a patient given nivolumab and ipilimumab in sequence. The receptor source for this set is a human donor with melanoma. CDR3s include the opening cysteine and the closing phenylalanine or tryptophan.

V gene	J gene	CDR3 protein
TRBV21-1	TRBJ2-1	CASSTQSRYSGGLCYNEQFF
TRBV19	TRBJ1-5	CASRPRTGERSNQPQHF
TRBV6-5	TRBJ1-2	CASRTARVEGYTF
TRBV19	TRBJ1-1	CASSIANSMNTEAFF
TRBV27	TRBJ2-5	CASSSSWGGLGETQYF
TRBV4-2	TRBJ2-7	CASSQELAGRSYEQYF
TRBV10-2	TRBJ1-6	CASSPGLLNNSPLHF
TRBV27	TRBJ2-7	CASSLAGEQYF
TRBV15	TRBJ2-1	CATSRDIGTSEEDEQFF
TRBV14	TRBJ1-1	CASSPTGPTEAFF
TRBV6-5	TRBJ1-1	CASSPKGVNTEAFF
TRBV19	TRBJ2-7	CASSIDGITPYEQYF
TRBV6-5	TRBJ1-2	CASSYSRGRVYGYTF
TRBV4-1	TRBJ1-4	CASSQEGREGEDEKLFF
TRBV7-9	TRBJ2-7	CASSFVSYEQYF
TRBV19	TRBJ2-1	CASSILTSGNEQFF
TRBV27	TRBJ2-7	CASSLGQGLAWQYF
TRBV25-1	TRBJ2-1	CASIRKFF
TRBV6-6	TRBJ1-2	CASMGRNYGYTF
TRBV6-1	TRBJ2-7	CASSQETSGAGEQYF
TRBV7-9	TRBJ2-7	CASSSPDRGPHEQYF
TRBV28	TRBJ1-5	CASSRDRSPQPQHF
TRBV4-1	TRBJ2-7	CASSQDWPGVAYEQYF
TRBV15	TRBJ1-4	CATSAGTGGAIEKLFF
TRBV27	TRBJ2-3	CASRPGTNTDTQYF
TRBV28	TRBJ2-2	CASSLTGFSYTGELFF
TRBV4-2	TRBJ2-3	CASSQGTSGGRTDTQYF
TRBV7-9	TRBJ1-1	CASSSRQGTNTEAFF